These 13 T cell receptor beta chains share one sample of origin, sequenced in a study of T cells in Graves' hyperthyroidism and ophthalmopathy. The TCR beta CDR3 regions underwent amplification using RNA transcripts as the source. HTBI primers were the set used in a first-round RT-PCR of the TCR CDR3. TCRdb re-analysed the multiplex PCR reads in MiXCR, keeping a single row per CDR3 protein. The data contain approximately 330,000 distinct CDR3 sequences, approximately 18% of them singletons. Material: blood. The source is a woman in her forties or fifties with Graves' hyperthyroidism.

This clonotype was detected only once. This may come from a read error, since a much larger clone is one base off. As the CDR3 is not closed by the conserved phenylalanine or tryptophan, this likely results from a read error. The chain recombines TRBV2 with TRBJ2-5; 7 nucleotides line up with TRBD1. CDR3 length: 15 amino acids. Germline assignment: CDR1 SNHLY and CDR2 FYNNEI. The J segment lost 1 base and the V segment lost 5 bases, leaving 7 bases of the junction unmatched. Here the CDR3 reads CASSQWTGSQETQYL. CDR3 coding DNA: TGTGCCAGCAGTCAATGGACAGGTTCCCAAGAGACCCAGTACCTC.

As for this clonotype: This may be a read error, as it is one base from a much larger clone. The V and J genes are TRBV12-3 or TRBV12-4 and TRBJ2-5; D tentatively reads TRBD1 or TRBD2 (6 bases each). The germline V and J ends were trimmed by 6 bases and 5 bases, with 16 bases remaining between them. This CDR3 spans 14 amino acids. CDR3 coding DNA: TGTGCCAGCAGCAACAGGGTGACTAGGGAGACCCAGTACTTC. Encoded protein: CASSNRVTRETQYF.

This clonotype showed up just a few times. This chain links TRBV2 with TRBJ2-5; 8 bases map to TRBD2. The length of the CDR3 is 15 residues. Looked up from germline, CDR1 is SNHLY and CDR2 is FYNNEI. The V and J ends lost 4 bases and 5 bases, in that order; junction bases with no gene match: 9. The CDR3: CASSGSSGGRETQYF. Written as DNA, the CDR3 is TGTGCCAGCAGTGGGTCCAGCGGGGGACGGGAGACCCAGTACTTC.

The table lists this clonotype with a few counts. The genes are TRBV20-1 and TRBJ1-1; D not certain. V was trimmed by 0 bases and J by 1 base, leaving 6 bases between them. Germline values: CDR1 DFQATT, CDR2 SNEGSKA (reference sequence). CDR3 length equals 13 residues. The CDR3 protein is CSAREGSNTEAFF. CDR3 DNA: TGCAGTGCTAGAGAGGGCTCGAACACTGAAGCTTTCTTT.

DNA for the CDR3: TGTGCCAGCAGTGGGGCCGCAGATACGCAGTATTTT. Protein product: CASSGAADTQYF. The chain employs TRBV28 and TRBJ2-3; D may be TRBD1 (5 bases). Trimming removed 5 bases from V and 4 bases from J, with 7 bases in between. In germline, CDR1 is MDHEN, CDR2 SYDVKM. This CDR3 region has 12 residues.

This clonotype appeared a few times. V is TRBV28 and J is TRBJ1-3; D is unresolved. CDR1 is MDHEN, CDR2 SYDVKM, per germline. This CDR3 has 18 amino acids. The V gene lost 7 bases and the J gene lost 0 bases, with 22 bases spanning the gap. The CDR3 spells CASTLWADTLLSGNTIYF. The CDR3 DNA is TGTGCCAGCACCCTATGGGCGGATACATTACTCTCTGGAAACACCATATATTTT.

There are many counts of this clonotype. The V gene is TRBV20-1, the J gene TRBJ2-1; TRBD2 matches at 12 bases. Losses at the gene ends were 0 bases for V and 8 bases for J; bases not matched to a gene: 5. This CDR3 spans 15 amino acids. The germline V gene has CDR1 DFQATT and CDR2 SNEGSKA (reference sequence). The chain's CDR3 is CSARDNLAGGYEQFF. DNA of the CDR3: TGCAGTGCTAGAGATAACCTAGCGGGGGGGTATGAGCAGTTCTTC.

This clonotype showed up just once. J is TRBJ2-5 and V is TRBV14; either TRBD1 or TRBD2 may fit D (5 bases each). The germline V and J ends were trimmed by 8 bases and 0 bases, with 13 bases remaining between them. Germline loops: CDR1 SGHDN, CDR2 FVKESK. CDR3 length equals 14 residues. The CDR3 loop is CASSSREYQETQYF. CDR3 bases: TGTGCCAGCTCCAGCAGGGAGTACCAAGAGACCCAGTACTTC. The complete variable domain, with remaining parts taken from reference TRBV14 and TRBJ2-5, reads EAGVTQFPSHSVIEKGQTVTLRCDPISGHDNLYWYRRVMGKEIKFLLHFVKESKQDESGMPNNRFLAERTGGTYSTLKVQPAELEDSGVYFCASSSREYQETQYFGPGTRLLVL.

The chain's CDR3 is CASRRDGPANYGYTF. The CDR3 DNA is TGTGCCAGTAGACGGGACGGACCAGCTAACTATGGCTACACCTTC. The chain carries TRBV19 and TRBJ1-2; perhaps TRBD1 as D (5 bases). This CDR3 contains 15 residues. V dropped 6 bases and J dropped 0 bases, with 14 bases sitting between them. CDR1 and CDR2 (germline): LNHDA, SQIVND (reference sequence).

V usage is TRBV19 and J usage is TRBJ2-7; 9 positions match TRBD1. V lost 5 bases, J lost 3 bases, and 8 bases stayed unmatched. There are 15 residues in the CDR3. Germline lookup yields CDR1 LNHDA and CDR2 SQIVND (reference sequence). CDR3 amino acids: CASSETGTGNYEQYF. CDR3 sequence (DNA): TGTGCCAGTAGTGAGACTGGGACAGGGAACTACGAGCAGTACTTC.

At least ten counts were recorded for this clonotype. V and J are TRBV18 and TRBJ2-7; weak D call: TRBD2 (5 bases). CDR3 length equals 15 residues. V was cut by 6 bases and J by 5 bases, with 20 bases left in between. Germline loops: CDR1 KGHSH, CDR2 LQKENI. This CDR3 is CASSRRLAAEDEQYF. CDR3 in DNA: TGTGCCAGCTCGCGTCGGCTAGCTGCGGAGGACGAGCAGTACTTC.

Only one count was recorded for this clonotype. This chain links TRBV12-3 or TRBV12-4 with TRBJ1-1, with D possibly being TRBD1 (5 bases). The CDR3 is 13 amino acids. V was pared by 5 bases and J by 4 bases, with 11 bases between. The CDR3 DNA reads TGTGCCAGCAGTCCCTGGGGGTTCACTGAAGCTTTCTTT. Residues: CASSPWGFTEAFF.

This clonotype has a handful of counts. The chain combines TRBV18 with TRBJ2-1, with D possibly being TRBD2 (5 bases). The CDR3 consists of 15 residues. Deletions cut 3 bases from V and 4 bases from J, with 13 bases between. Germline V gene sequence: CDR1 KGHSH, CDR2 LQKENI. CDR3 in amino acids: CASSPGVEGYNEQFF. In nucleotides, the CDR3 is TGTGCCAGCTCACCCGGAGTAGAGGGATACAATGAGCAGTTCTTC.